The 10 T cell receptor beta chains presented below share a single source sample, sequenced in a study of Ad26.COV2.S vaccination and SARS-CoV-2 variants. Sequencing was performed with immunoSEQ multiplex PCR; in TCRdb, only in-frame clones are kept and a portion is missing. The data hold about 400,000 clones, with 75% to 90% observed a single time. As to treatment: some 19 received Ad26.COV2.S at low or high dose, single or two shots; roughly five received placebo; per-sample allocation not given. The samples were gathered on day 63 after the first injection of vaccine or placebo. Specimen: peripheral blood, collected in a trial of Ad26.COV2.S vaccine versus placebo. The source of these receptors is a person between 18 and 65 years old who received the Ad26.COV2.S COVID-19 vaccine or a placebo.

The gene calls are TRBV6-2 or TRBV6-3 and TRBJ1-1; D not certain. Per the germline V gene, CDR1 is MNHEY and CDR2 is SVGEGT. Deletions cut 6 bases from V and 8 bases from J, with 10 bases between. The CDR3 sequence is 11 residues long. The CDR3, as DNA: TGTGCCAGCAGCCCCGGGCTAGAAGCTTTCTTT. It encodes CASSPGLEAFF.

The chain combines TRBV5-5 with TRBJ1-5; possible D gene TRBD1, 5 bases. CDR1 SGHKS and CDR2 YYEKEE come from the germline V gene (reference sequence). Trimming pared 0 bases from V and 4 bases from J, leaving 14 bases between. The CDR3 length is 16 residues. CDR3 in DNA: TGTGCCAGCAGCTTGGGGGTGACGGGGGGAAATCAGCCCCAGCATTTT. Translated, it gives CASSLGVTGGNQPQHF.

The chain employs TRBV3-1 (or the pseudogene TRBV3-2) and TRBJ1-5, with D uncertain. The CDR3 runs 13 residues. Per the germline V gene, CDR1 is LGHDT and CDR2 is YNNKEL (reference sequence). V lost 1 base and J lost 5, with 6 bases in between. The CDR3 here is CASSQGTDQPQHF. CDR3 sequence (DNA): TGTGCCAGCAGCCAAGGGACTGATCAGCCCCAGCATTTT.

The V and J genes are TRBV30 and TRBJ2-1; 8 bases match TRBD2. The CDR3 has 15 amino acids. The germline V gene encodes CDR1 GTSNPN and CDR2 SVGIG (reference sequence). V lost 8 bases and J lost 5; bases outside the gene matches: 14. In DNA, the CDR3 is TGTGCCCGGTCTTCGGGAGGGCCGCTGAACAATGAGCAGTTCTTC. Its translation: CARSSGGPLNNEQFF.

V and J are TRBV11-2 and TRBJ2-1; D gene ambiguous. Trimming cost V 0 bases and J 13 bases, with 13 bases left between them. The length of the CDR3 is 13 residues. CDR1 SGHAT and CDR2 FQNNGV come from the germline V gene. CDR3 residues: CASSLDIGVAQFF. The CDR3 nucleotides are TGTGCCAGCAGCTTAGATATAGGAGTGGCTCAGTTCTTC.

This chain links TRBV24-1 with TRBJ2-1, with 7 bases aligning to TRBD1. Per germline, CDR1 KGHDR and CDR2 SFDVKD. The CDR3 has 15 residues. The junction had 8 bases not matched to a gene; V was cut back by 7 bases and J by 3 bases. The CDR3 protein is CATRPHRDSYNEQFF. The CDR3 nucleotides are TGTGCCACCAGACCTCACCGGGACAGCTACAATGAGCAGTTCTTC.

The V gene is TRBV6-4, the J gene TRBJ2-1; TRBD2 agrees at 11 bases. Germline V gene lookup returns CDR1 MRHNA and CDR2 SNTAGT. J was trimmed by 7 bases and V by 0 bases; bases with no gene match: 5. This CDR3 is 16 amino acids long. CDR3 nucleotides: TGTGCCAGCAGTGACTCGATGGGGACTAGCGGAAATGAGCAGTTCTTC. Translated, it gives CASSDSMGTSGNEQFF.

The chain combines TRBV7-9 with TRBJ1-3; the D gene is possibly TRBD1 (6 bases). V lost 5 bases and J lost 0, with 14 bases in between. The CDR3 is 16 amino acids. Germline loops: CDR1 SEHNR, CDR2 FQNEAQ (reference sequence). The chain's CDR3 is CASSPPGQPSGNTIYF. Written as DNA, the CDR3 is TGTGCCAGCAGCCCGCCAGGACAGCCCTCTGGAAACACCATATATTTT.

The CDR3 DNA follows: TGTGCCAGCAGCAAAGCGCTTTGCCGGGGGGCCAGATCCTACGAGCAGTACTTC. Protein: CASSKALCRGARSYEQYF. The chain carries TRBV21-1 and TRBJ2-7; the D call TRBD2 from the table was never checked on the DNA. TRBV21-1 is noted as a pseudogene. The CDR3 is 18 residues long.

The CDR3 DNA follows: TGTGCCAGCAGTTTATTCGGGGGAAAACTGTTTTTT. Its protein is CASSLFGGKLFF. The chain is built from TRBV28 and TRBJ1-4, with D possibly being TRBD1 (5 bases). Deletions cut 1 base from V and 10 bases from J, with 7 bases between. The CDR3 extends over 12 amino acids. The germline V gene has CDR1 MDHEN and CDR2 SYDVKM.